The 18 T cell receptor beta chains below were found in one sample sequenced in a study of shared T cell receptors in the human thymus. Sequenced by immunoSEQ multiplex PCR; TCRdb stores in-frame clones only, minus some. The profile shows 550,000 to 800,000 clones, approximately 83% of them singletons. The sample was also reused in another study, on human thymus T cells.

Sequencing was done on a sample of thymocytes. The receptors come from a girl in the first two years of life with a congenital heart defect.

The V gene is TRBV7-9, the J gene TRBJ1-4; no clear D gene. The CDR3 has 12 amino acids. Germline V gene data show CDR1 as SEHNR and CDR2 as FQNEAQ (reference sequence). The V and J ends lost 5 bases and 10 bases respectively, with 11 bases between them. CDR3 loop: CASSPDWRKLFF. CDR3 sequence (DNA): TGTGCCAGCAGCCCGGACTGGCGAAAACTGTTTTTT.

The V and J genes are TRBV28 and TRBJ1-1, with 9 bases identical to TRBD1. V lost 0 bases, J lost 3 bases, and 8 bases stayed unmatched. The CDR3 totals 17 residues. The germline CDR1 and CDR2 sequences are MDHEN and SYDVKM. The CDR3 nucleotides read TGTGCCAGCAGTTTATGGGACAGGGGCCTAGAGGACACTGAAGCTTTCTTT. As protein: CASSLWDRGLEDTEAFF.

This chain uses TRBV5-1 with TRBJ2-1; possible D gene TRBD2, 7 bases. V was pared by 0 bases and J by 0 bases, with 19 bases between. CDR3 size: 19 residues. Germline V gene sequence: CDR1 SGHRS, CDR2 YFSETQ. CDR3 nucleotide sequence: TGCGCCAGCAGCTTGGGGGTATGGCGGGGGCCCAGCTCCTACAATGAGCAGTTCTTC. It codes for CASSLGVWRGPSSYNEQFF.

J is TRBJ2-6 and V is TRBV9; TRBD2 is a possible D gene (5 bases). V shed 6 bases and J shed 0 bases, with 16 bases lying between them. The CDR3 sequence is 17 residues long. In germline, CDR1 is SGDLS, CDR2 YYNGEE. The CDR3 DNA reads TGTGCCAGCACGGGCGGGCAGGCCCTCTCTGGGGCCAACGTCCTGACTTTC. Its translation is CASTGGQALSGANVLTF. Full variable domain (outside the CDR3, taken from reference TRBV9 and TRBJ2-6): DSGVTQTPKHLITATGQRVTLRCSPRSGDLSVYWYQQSLDQGLQFLIQYYNGEERAKGNILERFSAQQFPDLHSELNLSSLELGDSALYFCASTGGQALSGANVLTFGAGSRLTVL.

Concerning this clone: One end of the junction is discordant with germline, which a read error may explain. The chain joins TRBV6-5 to TRBJ1-2; 7 nucleotides line up with TRBD1. In germline, CDR1 is MNHEY, CDR2 SVGAGI. The CDR3 has 14 residues. The CDR3 DNA is TGTGCCGGCAGACGGGACAGTTGGAGGTATGGCTACACCTTC. Its protein product is CAGRRDSWRYGYTF.

V usage is TRBV5-4 and J usage is TRBJ1-1, with 9 bases fitting TRBD1. V lost 3 bases to trimming and J lost 0 bases; unmatched junction nucleotides: 6. Per germline, CDR1 SGHNT and CDR2 YYREEE (reference sequence). The CDR3 is 16 residues long. The CDR3 nucleotides read TGTGCCAGCAGCTCCGGACAGGGGAGGCTGAACACTGAAGCTTTCTTT. Translating it yields CASSSGQGRLNTEAFF. The variable domain in full, with the rest retrieved from reference TRBV5-4 and TRBJ1-1, is ETGVTQSPTHLIKTRGQQVTLRCSSQSGHNTVSWYQQALGQGPQFIFQYYREEENGRGNFPPRFSGLQFPNYSSELNVNALELDDSALYLCASSSGQGRLNTEAFFGQGTRLTVV.

This clone was seen a few times. The rearrangement uses TRBV9 and TRBJ2-5, with 8 nucleotides matching TRBD1. V trimming: 0 bases; J trimming: 3 bases; junction bases outside the gene matches: 4. CDR1 and CDR2 (germline): SGDLS, YYNGEE. The CDR3 has 15 residues. CDR3 sequence (DNA): TGTGCCAGCAGCGTAGTGTCAGGGGGCGAAGAGACCCAGTACTTC. This translates into CASSVVSGGEETQYF.

The V gene is TRBV18, the J gene TRBJ2-5; 8 bases match TRBD1. The CDR3 runs to 18 residues. Trimming took 2 bases from V and 6 from J; bases not matched to a gene: 17. CDR1 is KGHSH and CDR2 is LQKENI in the germline V gene. The CDR3 region has the DNA TGTGCCAGCTCACCAGTTCCGTTGGGACAGGAAGAACGTAAGACCCAGTACTTC. This translates into CASSPVPLGQEERKTQYF. Full variable domain (outside the CDR3, taken from reference TRBV18 and TRBJ2-5): NAGVMQNPRHLVRRRGQEARLRCSPMKGHSHVYWYRQLPEEGLKFMVYLQKENIIDESGMPKERFSAEFPKEGPSILRIQQVVRGDSAAYFCASSPVPLGQEERKTQYFGPGTRLLVL.

This clone was seen just once. The chain combines TRBV15 with TRBJ2-2; D possibly corresponds to TRBD2 (5 bases). The CDR3 sequence is 12 residues long. V shed 8 bases and J shed 4 bases, with 8 bases lying between them. The germline gives CDR1 LNHNV, CDR2 YYDKDF (reference sequence). The CDR3 DNA sequence: TGTGCCACCGGTGAGGGCACCGGGGAGCTGTTTTTT. Translated: CATGEGTGELFF.

The CDR3 region is CASSQDLENTEAFF. The CDR3 DNA is TGCGCCAGCAGCCAAGATCTAGAGAACACTGAAGCTTTCTTT. The V gene is TRBV4-3, the J gene TRBJ1-1; D is ambiguous. Germline CDR1 LGHNA, CDR2 YSLEER. The CDR3 sequence is 14 residues long. V was trimmed by 0 bases and J by 1 base, leaving 6 bases between them.

The chain uses TRBV7-7 and TRBJ2-1, with D perhaps matching TRBD2 (5 bases). The V end was cut by 2 bases, the J end by 11 bases, with 13 bases between. CDR3 size: 13 residues. Germline-derived CDR1 and CDR2 are SSHAT and FNYEAQ (reference sequence). CDR3 nucleotides: TGTGCCAGCAGCTTAAAATATCTCGGGAAGCAGTTCTTC. Translating it yields CASSLKYLGKQFF.

This chain uses TRBV7-2 with TRBJ2-7; TRBD1 aligns across 9 bases. Germline V gene sequence: CDR1 SGHTA, CDR2 FQGNSA. The J segment lost 2 bases and the V segment lost 1 base, leaving 6 bases of the junction unmatched. The CDR3 contains 16 residues. CDR3: CASSLGAGTGTYEQYF. The CDR3 DNA sequence: TGTGCCAGCAGCTTAGGGGCCGGGACAGGGACCTACGAGCAGTACTTC.

CDR3 loop: CASSPRDRGFDPLHF. The DNA for the CDR3 is TGTGCCAGCAGCCCCCGGGACAGGGGATTCGACCCCCTCCACTTT. This rearrangement joins TRBV7-9 to TRBJ1-6; 10 bases align to TRBD1. V lost 5 bases to trimming and J lost 13 bases; unmatched junction nucleotides: 11. Germline CDR1 SEHNR, CDR2 FQNEAQ (reference sequence). This CDR3 is 15 amino acids long.

The CDR3 DNA reads TGTGCCAGCAGTCAGGACTGTGAATGCAATCAGCCCCAGCATTTT. As protein: CASSQDCECNQPQHF. V gene TRBV6-1 combines with J gene TRBJ1-5, with D uncertain. CDR3 length: 15 residues. V was cut by 5 bases and J by 2 bases, with 13 bases left in between. Germline CDR1 and CDR2: MNHNS and SASEGT.

This rearrangement joins TRBV19 to TRBJ1-6; 9 nucleotides agree with TRBD1. The CDR3 extends over 15 amino acids. CDR1 and CDR2 from the germline V gene are LNHDA and SQIVND (reference sequence). V trimming: 6 bases; J trimming: 5 bases; junction bases outside the gene matches: 5. The CDR3 coding sequence is TGTGCCAGTAGCTGCCGGGACAGGGATAATTCACCCCTCCACTTT. It codes for CASSCRDRDNSPLHF. The complete variable domain, with remaining parts taken from reference TRBV19 and TRBJ1-6, reads DGGITQSPKYLFRKEGQNVTLSCEQNLNHDAMYWYRQDPGQGLRLIYYSQIVNDFQKGDIAEGYSVSREKKESFPLTVTSAQKNPTAFYLCASSCRDRDNSPLHFGNGTRLTVT.

V is TRBV27 and J is TRBJ2-7, with 11 positions matching TRBD2. The CDR3 totals 15 residues. V was pared by 6 bases and J by 5 bases, with 9 bases of the junction left unmatched. CDR1 is MNHEY and CDR2 is SMNVEV in the germline V gene (reference sequence). CDR3 bases: TGTGCCAGCAGAGCCTATAGCGGGGGGGCCCACGAGCAGTACTTC. Its protein is CASRAYSGGAHEQYF.

V gene TRBV12-5 combines with J gene TRBJ1-5, with TRBD1 matching 8 bases. From germline, CDR1 is LGHNT and CDR2 FRNRAP. The CDR3 consists of 14 residues. V shed 4 bases and J 2 bases; nucleotides not matched to a gene: 1. The CDR3 reads CASGSDRGNQPQHF. In DNA form, the CDR3 reads TGTGCTAGTGGTTCGGACAGGGGCAATCAGCCCCAGCATTTT. The whole variable domain, remainder taken from reference TRBV12-5 and TRBJ1-5, is DARVTQTPRHKVTEMGQEVTMRCQPILGHNTVFWYRQTMMQGLELLAYFRNRAPLDDSGMPKDRFSAEMPDATLATLKIQPSEPRDSAVYFCASGSDRGNQPQHFGDGTRLSIL.

The CDR3 spells CASNSTGGRPYEQYF. CDR3 nucleotides: TGTGCCAGTAACTCAACAGGAGGGCGTCCCTACGAGCAGTACTTC. The rearrangement links TRBV19 to TRBJ2-7; perhaps TRBD2 as D (6 bases). Per germline, CDR1 LNHDA and CDR2 SQIVND (reference sequence). This CDR3 is built from 15 residues. V lost 7 bases and J 2 bases, leaving 18 bases between the germline ends.